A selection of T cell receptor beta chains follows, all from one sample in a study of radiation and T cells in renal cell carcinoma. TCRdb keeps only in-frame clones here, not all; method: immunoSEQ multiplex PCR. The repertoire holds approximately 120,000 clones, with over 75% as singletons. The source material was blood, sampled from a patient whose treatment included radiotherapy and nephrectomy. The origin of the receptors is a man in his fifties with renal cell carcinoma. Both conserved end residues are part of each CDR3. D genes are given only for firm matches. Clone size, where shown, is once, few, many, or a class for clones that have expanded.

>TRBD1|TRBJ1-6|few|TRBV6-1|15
CASSERPQGYSPLHF
TGTGCCAGCTCAGAACGTCCACAGGGGTATTCACCCCTCCACTTT
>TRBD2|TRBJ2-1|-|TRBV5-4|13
CALTSGRANEQFF
TGTGCCCTGACTAGCGGGAGGGCCAATGAGCAGTTCTTC
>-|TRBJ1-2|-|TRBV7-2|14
CASSLAPQVYGYTF
TGTGCCAGCAGCTTAGCCCCACAGGTTTATGGCTACACCTTC
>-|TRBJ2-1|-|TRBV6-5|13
CASRPTSYNEQFF
TGTGCCAGCAGACCCACTAGTTACAATGAGCAGTTCTTC
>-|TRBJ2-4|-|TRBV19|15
CASSLQGSSKNIQYF
TGTGCCAGTAGTTTGCAAGGGTCGTCCAAAAACATTCAGTACTTC
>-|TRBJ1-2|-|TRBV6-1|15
CASLKSGAMDYGYTF
TGTGCCAGCCTTAAATCGGGGGCTATGGACTATGGCTACACCTTC
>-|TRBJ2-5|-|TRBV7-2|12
CASVAQAETQYF
TGTGCCAGCGTCGCTCAAGCGGAGACCCAGTACTTC
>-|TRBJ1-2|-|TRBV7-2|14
CASSFLGINYGYTF
TGTGCCAGCAGCTTTCTTGGTATTAACTATGGCTACACCTTC
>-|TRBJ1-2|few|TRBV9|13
CASSVVGNYGYTF
TGTGCCAGCAGCGTAGTAGGGAACTATGGCTACACCTTC
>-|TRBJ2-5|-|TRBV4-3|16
CASSQGEQAGQETQYF
TGCGCCAGCAGCCAAGGGGAGCAGGCGGGTCAAGAGACCCAGTACTTC
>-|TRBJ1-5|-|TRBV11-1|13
CASSLRGNQPQHF
TGTGCCAGCAGCCTCCGAGGGAATCAGCCCCAGCATTTT
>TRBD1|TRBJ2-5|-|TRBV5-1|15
CASSLKQGALSGQYF
TGCGCCAGCAGCTTGAAACAGGGGGCGCTATCTGGCCAGTACTTC
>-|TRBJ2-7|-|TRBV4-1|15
CASSQGWRDVGEQYF
TGCGCCAGCAGCCAAGGGTGGAGGGACGTGGGCGAGCAGTACTTC
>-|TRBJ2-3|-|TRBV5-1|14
CASSLWTATDTQYF
TGCGCCAGCAGCTTGTGGACAGCCACAGATACGCAGTATTTT
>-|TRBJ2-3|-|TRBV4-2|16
CASSQEASVSTDTQYF
TGTGCCAGCAGCCAAGAGGCGTCAGTGAGCACAGATACGCAGTATTTT
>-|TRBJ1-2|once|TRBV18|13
CASSPGRIYGYTF
TGTGCCAGCTCACCCGGACGGATCTATGGCTACACCTTC
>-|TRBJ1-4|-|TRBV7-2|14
CASSPRALGEKLFF
TGTGCCAGCAGCCCCAGGGCCCTCGGGGAAAAACTGTTTTTT
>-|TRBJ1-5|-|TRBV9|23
CASSALCFPLGQVGQNYQPGQHF
TGTGCCAGCAGCGCCCTCTGTTTTCCTTTAGGGCAGGTGGGTCAGAACTATCAGCCCGGCCAGCATTTT
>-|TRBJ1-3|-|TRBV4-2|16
CASSQEDTNSGNTIYF
TGTGCCAGCAGCCAAGAGGACACCAACTCTGGAAACACCATATATTTT
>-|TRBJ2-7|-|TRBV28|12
CASTSLSYEQYF
TGTGCCAGCACCTCACTTTCCTACGAGCAGTACTTC
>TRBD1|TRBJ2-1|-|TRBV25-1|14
CASSETGGGGEQFF
TGTGCCAGCAGTGAGACAGGGGGCGGAGGTGAGCAGTTCTTC
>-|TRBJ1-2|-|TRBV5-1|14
CASSEMGREDGYTF
TGCGCCAGCAGCGAGATGGGGAGGGAGGATGGCTACACCTTC
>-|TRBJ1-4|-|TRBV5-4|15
CASSPAIGAGEKLFF
TGTGCCAGCAGCCCGGCCATCGGCGCAGGGGAAAAACTGTTTTTT
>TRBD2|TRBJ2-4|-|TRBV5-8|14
CASSTWEGKNIQYF
TGTGCCAGCAGCACGTGGGAGGGCAAAAACATTCAGTACTTC
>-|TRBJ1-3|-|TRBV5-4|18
CASSSIWSRGNTGNTIYF
TGTGCCAGCAGCTCAATTTGGAGCAGGGGCAATACTGGAAACACCATATATTTT
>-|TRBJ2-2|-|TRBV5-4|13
CASSDWRVSELFF
TGTGCCAGCAGCGACTGGCGCGTCTCAGAGCTGTTTTTT
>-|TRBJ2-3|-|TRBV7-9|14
CASSFSYPTDTQYF
TGTGCCAGCAGCTTCTCCTACCCAACAGATACGCAGTATTTT
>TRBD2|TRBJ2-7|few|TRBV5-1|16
CASSLGGGLAGVEQYF
TGCGCCAGCAGCTTGGGAGGAGGCCTAGCGGGAGTCGAGCAGTACTTC
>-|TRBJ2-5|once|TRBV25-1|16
CASSDFPRTNQETQYF
TGTGCCAGCAGTGATTTTCCCCGGACAAACCAAGAGACCCAGTACTTC
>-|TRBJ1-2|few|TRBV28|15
CASSLAGAANYGYTF
TGTGCCAGCAGTTTAGCAGGGGCGGCTAACTATGGCTACACCTTC
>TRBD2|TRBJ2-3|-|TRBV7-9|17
CASSPVGLAGATDTQYF
TGTGCCAGCAGCCCGGTGGGGCTAGCGGGGGCCACAGATACGCAGTATTTT
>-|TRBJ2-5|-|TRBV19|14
CASSIGVLQETQYF
TGTGCCAGTAGTATAGGGGTACTACAAGAGACCCAGTACTTC
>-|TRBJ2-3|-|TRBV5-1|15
CASRAVGGSTDTQYF
TGCGCCAGCAGAGCGGTTGGGGGCAGCACAGATACGCAGTATTTT
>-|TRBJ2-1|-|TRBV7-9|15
CASSPRGPSYNEQFF
TGTGCCAGCAGCCCCAGGGGACCCTCCTACAATGAGCAGTTCTTC
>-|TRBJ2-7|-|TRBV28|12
CATQLSTYEQYF
TGTGCCACCCAGTTGTCAACATACGAGCAGTACTTC
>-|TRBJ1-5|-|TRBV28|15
CASRGAGTQNQPQHF
TGTGCCAGCAGGGGGGCCGGGACACAAAATCAGCCCCAGCATTTT
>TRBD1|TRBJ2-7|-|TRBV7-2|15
CASSFSGTGIYEQYF
TGTGCCAGCAGCTTTTCCGGGACAGGGATCTACGAGCAGTACTTC
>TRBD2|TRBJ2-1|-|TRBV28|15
CASSPRLAGASEQFF
TGTGCCAGCAGTCCACGACTAGCGGGAGCGAGTGAGCAGTTCTTC
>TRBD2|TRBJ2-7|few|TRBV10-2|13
CASRGGSPHEQYF
TGCGCCAGCAGGGGAGGGAGCCCCCACGAGCAGTACTTC
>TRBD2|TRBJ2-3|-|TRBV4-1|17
CASSTLVGSGGTDTQYF
TGCGCCAGCAGCACCCTAGTCGGTAGCGGGGGCACAGATACGCAGTATTTT
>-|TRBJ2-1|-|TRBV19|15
CASSMTGISYNEQFF
TGTGCCAGTAGTATGACCGGGATCTCCTACAATGAGCAGTTCTTC
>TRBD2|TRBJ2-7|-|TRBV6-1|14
CASSEVLADYEQYF
TGTGCCAGCAGTGAAGTCCTAGCGGACTACGAGCAGTACTTC
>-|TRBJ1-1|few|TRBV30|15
CAWSVWWGENTEAFF
TGTGCCTGGAGTGTATGGTGGGGGGAGAACACTGAAGCTTTCTTT
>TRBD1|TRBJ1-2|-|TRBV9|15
CASSVGTGGTYGYTF
TGTGCCAGCAGCGTAGGGACAGGGGGCACCTATGGCTACACCTTC
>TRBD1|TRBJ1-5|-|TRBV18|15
CASSGQGISNQPQHF
TGTGCCAGCTCAGGACAGGGTATAAGCAATCAGCCCCAGCATTTT
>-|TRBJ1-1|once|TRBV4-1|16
CASSQDRTARSDEAFF
TGCGCCAGCAGCCAAGATAGAACAGCCCGGTCGGATGAAGCTTTCTTT
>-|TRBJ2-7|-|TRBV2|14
CASVPGHGTYEQYF
TGTGCCAGCGTTCCGGGACACGGTACCTACGAGCAGTACTTC
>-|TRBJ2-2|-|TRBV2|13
CASSESGTGELFF
TGTGCCAGCAGTGAAAGTGGGACCGGGGAGCTGTTTTTT
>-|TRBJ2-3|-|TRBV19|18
CASSIGGAPTISTDTQYF
TGTGCCAGTAGTATAGGGGGGGCCCCGACGATTAGCACAGATACGCAGTATTTT
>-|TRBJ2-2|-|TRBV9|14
CASSLLDSAGELFF
TGTGCCAGCAGCCTACTAGATTCGGCCGGGGAGCTGTTTTTT
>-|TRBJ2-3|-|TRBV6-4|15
CASSDSGRGPHTQYF
TGTGCCAGCAGTGACTCGGGTCGAGGGCCCCATACGCAGTATTTT
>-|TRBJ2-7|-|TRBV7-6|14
CASSSQTVSYEQYF
TGTGCCAGCAGCTCCCAGACAGTCTCCTACGAGCAGTACTTC
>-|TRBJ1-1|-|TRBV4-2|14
CASSQGTTNTEAFF
TGTGCCAGCAGCCAAGGGACAACGAACACTGAAGCTTTCTTT
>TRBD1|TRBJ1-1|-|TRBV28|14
CASSSGQGDTEAFF
TGTGCCAGCAGTTCGGGACAGGGGGACACTGAAGCTTTCTTT
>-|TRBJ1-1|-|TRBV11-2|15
CASSLTVRGDTEAFF
TGTGCCAGCAGCTTAACTGTCAGAGGAGACACTGAAGCTTTCTTT